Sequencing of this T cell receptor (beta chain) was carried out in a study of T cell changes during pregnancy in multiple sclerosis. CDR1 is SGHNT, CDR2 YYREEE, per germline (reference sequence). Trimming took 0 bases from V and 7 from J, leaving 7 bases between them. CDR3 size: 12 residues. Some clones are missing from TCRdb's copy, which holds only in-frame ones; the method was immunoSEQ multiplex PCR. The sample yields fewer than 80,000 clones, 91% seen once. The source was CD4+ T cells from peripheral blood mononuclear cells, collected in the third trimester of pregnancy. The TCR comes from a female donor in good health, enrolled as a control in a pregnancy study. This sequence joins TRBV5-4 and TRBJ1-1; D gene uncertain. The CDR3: CASSLGAGEAFF. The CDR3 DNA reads TGTGCCAGCAGCTTGGGAGCCGGTGAAGCTTTCTTT.